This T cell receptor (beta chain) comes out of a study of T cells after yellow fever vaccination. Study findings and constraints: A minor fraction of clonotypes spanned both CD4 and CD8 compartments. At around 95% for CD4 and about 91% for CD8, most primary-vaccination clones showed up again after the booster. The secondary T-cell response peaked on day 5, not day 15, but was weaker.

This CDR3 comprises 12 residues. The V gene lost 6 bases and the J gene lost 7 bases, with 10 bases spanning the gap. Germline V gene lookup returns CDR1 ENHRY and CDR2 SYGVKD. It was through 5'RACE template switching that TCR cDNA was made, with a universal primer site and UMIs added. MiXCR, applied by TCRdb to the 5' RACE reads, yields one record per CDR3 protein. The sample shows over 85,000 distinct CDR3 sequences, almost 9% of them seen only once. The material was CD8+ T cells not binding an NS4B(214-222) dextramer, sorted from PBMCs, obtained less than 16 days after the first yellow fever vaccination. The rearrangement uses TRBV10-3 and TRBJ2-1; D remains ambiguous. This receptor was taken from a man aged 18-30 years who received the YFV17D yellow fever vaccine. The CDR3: CAIREGWNEQFF. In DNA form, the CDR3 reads TGTGCCATCAGAGAAGGGTGGAATGAGCAGTTCTTC.